The 14 T cell receptor beta chains given below trace back to one sample, sequenced in a study of vaccination effects on CD4 cells after COVID-19. The protocol was immunoSEQ multiplex PCR, while the TCRdb copy is restricted to in-frame clones and leaves out a portion. This sample yields about 20,000 clones, of which approximately 70% are seen a single time; 9.1% belongs to the top ten. No cognate antigen is known for these TCRs. After expansion with viral peptide pools in the ViraFEST assay, antigen-specific CD4+ T cells were sequenced. Isolation of CD4+ T cells took place after around 10 days of culture. Nucleocapsid antibody tests were negative, and the vaccine recipients had no prior SARS-CoV-2 infection. Sample: CD4+ T cells from PBMCs cultured with HCoV-NL63 spike peptides, taken before COVID-19 vaccination. The receptors were gathered from a human donor who received a COVID-19 vaccine.

Sample share makes this clone large (0.1 to 1%). The J gene is TRBJ1-3, the V gene TRBV7-9; D is unclear. The germline V and J ends were trimmed by 5 bases and 1 base, with 9 bases remaining between them. The germline gives CDR1 SEHNR, CDR2 FQNEAQ (reference sequence). The CDR3 is 14 amino acids. In DNA, the CDR3 is TGTGCCAGCAGCCACGTTGGTTCTGGAAACACCATATATTTT. Translating it yields CASSHVGSGNTIYF.

This chain links TRBV30 with TRBJ2-1, with TRBD2 matching 9 bases. Looked up from germline, CDR1 is GTSNPN and CDR2 is SVGIG (reference sequence). The CDR3 extends over 13 amino acids. V lost 4 bases, J lost 6 bases, and 4 bases stayed unmatched. The CDR3 bases are TGTGCCTGGACTAGCGGGGATCGCAATGAGCAGTTCTTC. Translation gives CAWTSGDRNEQFF.

The table lists this clone with a count of one. The chain links TRBV18 to TRBJ1-1; tentatively, D is TRBD1 (5 bases). The germline V gene has CDR1 KGHSH and CDR2 LQKENI. V lost 3 bases and J 5 bases, leaving 13 bases between the germline ends. The CDR3 is 14 residues long. The CDR3 loop is CASSPRTGTTEAFF. In nucleotides, the CDR3 is TGTGCCAGCTCACCTAGGACTGGGACTACTGAAGCTTTCTTT.

The rearrangement joins TRBV25-1 to TRBJ2-2; either TRBD1 or TRBD2 may supply D (5 bases each). The germline V and J ends were trimmed by 7 bases and 3 bases, with 15 bases remaining between them. The CDR3 is 15 residues long. Germline CDR1 is MGHDK and CDR2 is SYGVNS. The CDR3 here is CASKNYGTDTGELFF. The CDR3 DNA follows: TGTGCCAGCAAGAATTACGGGACGGACACCGGGGAGCTGTTTTTT.

V is TRBV3-1 (or the pseudogene TRBV3-2) and J is TRBJ2-5; D unclear. CDR3 size: 12 residues. The germline CDR1 and CDR2 sequences are LGHDT and YNNKEL (reference sequence). The V end was cut by 5 bases, the J end by 5 bases, with 9 bases between. The CDR3 reads CASSSFSETQYF. In DNA form, the CDR3 reads TGTGCCAGCAGCTCTTTCTCTGAGACCCAGTACTTC.

The chain links TRBV7-2 to TRBJ2-7; TRBD1 matches at 9 bases. Germline V gene sequence: CDR1 SGHTA, CDR2 FQGNSA. CDR3 length: 14 residues. The V and J ends lost 5 bases and 3 bases, in that order; junction bases with no gene match: 5. CDR3 nucleotide sequence: TGTGCCAGCAGCGTTGGACAGGGGAACTACGAGCAGTACTTC. The encoded protein is CASSVGQGNYEQYF.

The chain uses TRBV4-2 and TRBJ2-3; D is perhaps TRBD1 or TRBD2 (5 bases each). Trimming shortened V by 3 bases and J by 2 bases, and 15 bases separated the two germline ends. CDR1 and CDR2 (germline): LGHNA, YNFKEQ. This CDR3 spans 16 amino acids. CDR3: CASSHEARDLTDTQYF. The CDR3 coding sequence is TGTGCCAGCAGCCATGAAGCGAGGGACCTCACAGATACGCAGTATTTT.

This clone was detected a few times. The chain couples TRBV4-1 to TRBJ2-5; 9 nucleotides agree with TRBD2. V trimming: 3 bases; J trimming: 5 bases; junction bases outside the gene matches: 10. Germline V gene sequence: CDR1 MGHRA, CDR2 YSYEKL. The CDR3 covers 16 residues. The CDR3 sequence is CASSQGSAGGRETQYF. The CDR3 nucleotides read TGCGCCAGCAGCCAGGGTTCAGCGGGGGGCCGGGAGACCCAGTACTTC.

This clone has just one count. The same CDR3 is also encoded by other DNA sequences in this sample. The genes are TRBV5-1 and TRBJ1-1; D gene uncertain. The CDR3 contains 14 residues. Deletions cut 0 bases from V and 5 bases from J, with 11 bases between. Germline V CDR1 and CDR2: SGHRS, YFSETQ. CDR3 DNA sequence: TGCGCCAGCAGCTTGGACCCGGGAGGGACTGAAGCTTTCTTT. This sequence encodes CASSLDPGGTEAFF.

This chain joins TRBV24-1 and TRBJ2-6; no firm D call. V lost 2 bases, J lost 1 base, and 8 bases lay in between. The CDR3 runs to 16 residues. Germline V gene data show CDR1 as KGHDR and CDR2 as SFDVKD. CDR3 sequence: CATSDSLLSGANVLTF. The DNA of the CDR3 is TGTGCCACCAGTGATTCACTATTGTCTGGGGCCAACGTCCTGACTTTC.

V gene TRBV7-7 combines with J gene TRBJ1-1; D uncertain. V was pared by 3 bases and J by 6 bases, with 11 bases between. Germline V gene sequence: CDR1 SSHAT, CDR2 FNYEAQ (reference sequence). This CDR3 contains 13 residues. The CDR3 region has the DNA TGTGCCAGCAGCTTGAGCCGGTCCGCTGAAGCTTTCTTT. This codes for CASSLSRSAEAFF.

The chain has TRBV4-1 and TRBJ2-3, with D maybe TRBD2 (5 bases). This CDR3 is 14 amino acids long. Per the germline V gene, CDR1 is MGHRA and CDR2 is YSYEKL. The germline V and J ends were trimmed by 1 base and 5 bases, with 10 bases remaining between them. The CDR3 DNA sequence: TGCGCCAGCAGCCAAGCGTTACGGGAAGATACGCAGTATTTT. This translates into CASSQALREDTQYF.

This clone showed up just a few times. The chain recombines TRBV2 with TRBJ1-3; D is perhaps TRBD1 (5 bases). Deletions cut 6 bases from V and 0 bases from J, with 12 bases between. This CDR3 is 15 amino acids long. Germline assignment: CDR1 SNHLY and CDR2 FYNNEI. CDR3 nucleotides: TGTGCCAGCAGCTGGGACGGAGACTCTGGAAACACCATATATTTT. This translates into CASSWDGDSGNTIYF.

The chain employs TRBV18 and TRBJ2-7; 11 nucleotides agree with TRBD2. Trimming at V came to 4 bases and at J to 2 bases, leaving 4 bases not matched to a gene. Germline assignment: CDR1 KGHSH and CDR2 LQKENI. The CDR3 length is 15 residues. The CDR3 reads CASSLGTSGTYEQYF. In nucleotides, the CDR3 is TGTGCCAGCTCACTAGGGACTAGCGGTACCTACGAGCAGTACTTC.